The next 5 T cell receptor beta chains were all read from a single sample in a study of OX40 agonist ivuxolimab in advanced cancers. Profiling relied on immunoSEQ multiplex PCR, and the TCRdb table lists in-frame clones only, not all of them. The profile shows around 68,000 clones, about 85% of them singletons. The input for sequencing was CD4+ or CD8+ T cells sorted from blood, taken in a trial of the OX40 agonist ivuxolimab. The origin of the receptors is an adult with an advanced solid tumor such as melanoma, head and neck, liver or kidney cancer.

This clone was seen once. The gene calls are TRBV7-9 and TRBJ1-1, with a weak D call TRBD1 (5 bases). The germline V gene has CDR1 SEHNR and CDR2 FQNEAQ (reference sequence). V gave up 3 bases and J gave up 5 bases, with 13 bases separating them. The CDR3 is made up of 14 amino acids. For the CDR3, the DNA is TGTGCCAGCAGCTTCGGGGGAATGGGGACTGAAGCTTTCTTT. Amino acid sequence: CASSFGGMGTEAFF. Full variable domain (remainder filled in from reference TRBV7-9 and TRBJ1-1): DTGVSQNPRHKITKRGQNVTFRCDPISEHNRLYWYRQTLGQGPEFLTYFQNEAQLEKSRLLSDRFSAERPKGSFSTLEIQRTEQGDSAMYLCASSFGGMGTEAFFGQGTRLTVV.

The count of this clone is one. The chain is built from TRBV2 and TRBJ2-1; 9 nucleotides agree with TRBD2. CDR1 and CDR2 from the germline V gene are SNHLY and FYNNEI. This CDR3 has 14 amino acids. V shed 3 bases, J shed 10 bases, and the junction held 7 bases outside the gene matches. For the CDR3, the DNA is TGTGCCAGCAGTGAGGTTAGCGGGAGAGGGGAGCAGTTCTTC. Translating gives CASSEVSGRGEQFF.

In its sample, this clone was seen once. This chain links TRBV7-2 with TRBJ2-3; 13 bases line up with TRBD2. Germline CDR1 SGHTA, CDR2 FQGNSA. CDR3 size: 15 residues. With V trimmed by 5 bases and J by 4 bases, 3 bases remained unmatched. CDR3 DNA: TGTGCCAGCAGCATGACTAGCGGGGGGCCAGATACGCAGTATTTT. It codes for CASSMTSGGPDTQYF.

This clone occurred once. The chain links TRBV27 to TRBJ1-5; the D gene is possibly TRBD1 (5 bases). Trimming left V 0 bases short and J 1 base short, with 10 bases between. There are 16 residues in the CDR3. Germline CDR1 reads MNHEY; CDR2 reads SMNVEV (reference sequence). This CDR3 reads CASSLSGGESNQPQHF. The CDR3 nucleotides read TGTGCCAGCAGTTTATCTGGGGGAGAGAGCAATCAGCCCCAGCATTTT.

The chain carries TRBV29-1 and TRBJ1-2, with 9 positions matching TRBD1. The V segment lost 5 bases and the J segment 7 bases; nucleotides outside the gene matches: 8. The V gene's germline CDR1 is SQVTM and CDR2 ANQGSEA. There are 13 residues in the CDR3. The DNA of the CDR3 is TGCAGCGTTTGGGGACAGGGAATAGGTGGCTACACCTTC. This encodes CSVWGQGIGGYTF.